The subject of this entry is one T cell receptor (beta chain). Its specificity is not known. The CDR3 runs 15 residues. Trimming removed 1 base at V and 4 bases at J, with 13 bases between. Per germline, CDR1 SNHLY and CDR2 FYNNEI. The data stem from a study of T cells after yellow fever vaccination. Whole-study results and caveats: Clonotypes shared by both compartments, CD4 and CD8, made up a small share.

TCRdb recomputed calls from the 5' RACE reads with MiXCR, one row per CDR3 protein. The repertoire holds about 320,000 distinct CDR3 sequences, with around 4.3% as singletons. The sequence was obtained from a young man who received the YFV17D yellow fever vaccine. This specimen consisted of PBMCs, obtained 15 days after the yellow fever booster vaccination. The rearrangement joins TRBV2 to TRBJ1-1; D remains ambiguous. The CDR3 protein is CASSEDGGVATEAFF. Written as DNA, the CDR3 is TGTGCCAGCAGTGAAGATGGAGGAGTAGCCACTGAAGCTTTCTTT.